Listed below are T cell receptor beta chains from one sample, sequenced in a study of T cell changes during pregnancy in multiple sclerosis. Sequencing was performed with immunoSEQ multiplex PCR; in TCRdb, only in-frame clones are kept and a portion is missing. The table has over 50,000 clones, approximately 92% seen once. The source material was CD4+ T cells from peripheral blood mononuclear cells, sampled after pregnancy. Receptor source: a female donor with multiple sclerosis, enrolled in a pregnancy study. Both conserved end residues are part of each CDR3. The D gene is left open where the match is weak. Clone size, where shown, is once, few, many, or a class for clones that have expanded.

>NA|TRBV9|TRBD2|TRBJ2-7
TGTGCCAGCAGCGTAGGGCTAGCGGTCCCTTCTCTCAACTACGAGCAGTACTTC
CASSVGLAVPSLNYEQYF
>NA|TRBV27|TRBD1|TRBJ2-5
TGTGCCAGGAAAGACAGGGGGGTCGTGGAGACCCAGTACTTC
CARKDRGVVETQYF
>NA|TRBV7-9|TRBD2|TRBJ2-1
TGTGCCAGCAATGAGCGGGAGTTTCTAAATGAGCAGTTCTTC
CASNEREFLNEQFF
>NA|TRBV7-9|NA|TRBJ2-3
TGTGCCAGCAGTGTCCTAGCCGGAGGGCCGGAAGATACGCAGTATTTT
CASSVLAGGPEDTQYF
>NA|TRBV2|NA|TRBJ1-5
TGTGCCAGCAGGCAACAGGGAGGCAATCAGCCCCAGCATTTT
CASRQQGGNQPQHF
>few|TRBV19|NA|TRBJ2-1
TGTGCCAGTAGCCGAGAAGGGGATGAGCAGTTCTTC
CASSREGDEQFF
>NA|TRBV11-3|TRBD2|TRBJ2-3
TGTGCCAGCAGCTTCGCGGGAGTAGGCACAGATACGCAGTATTTT
CASSFAGVGTDTQYF
>NA|TRBV18|TRBD2|TRBJ2-3
TGTGCCAGCTCACCAGGGACTAGCGGGAGGACCACAGATACGCAGTATTTT
CASSPGTSGRTTDTQYF
>once|TRBV28|NA|TRBJ1-1
TGTGCCAGCAGTTTATTTGGAGCCAACACTGAAGCTTTCTTT
CASSLFGANTEAFF
>NA|TRBV7-3|NA|TRBJ2-1
TGTGCCAGCAGCTTAAGCCCCTACGGCTACAATGAGCAGTTCTTC
CASSLSPYGYNEQFF
>NA|TRBV2|TRBD2|TRBJ2-5
TGTGCCAGCAGTGGCGTAGCGGGAGGGCGGACCCAGTACTTC
CASSGVAGGRTQYF
>NA|TRBV11-2|TRBD1|TRBJ1-1
TGTGCCAGCAGCCCGACAGGGGGGAACACTGAAGCTTTCTTT
CASSPTGGNTEAFF
>NA|TRBV5-1|TRBD2|TRBJ2-7
TGCGCCAGCAGCCCGACGGGGGGTCGCTACGAGCAGTACTTC
CASSPTGGRYEQYF
>NA|TRBV28|NA|TRBJ2-7
TGTGCCAGCAGTTTAGGGACTCTGGAGCAGTACTTC
CASSLGTLEQYF
>NA|TRBV7-2|TRBD2|TRBJ2-7
TGTGCCAGCAGCTTAGCGATCGCTAGCGGGTACTCCTACGAGCAGTACTTC
CASSLAIASGYSYEQYF
>NA|TRBV4-3|TRBD2|TRBJ2-1
TGCGCCAGCAGCCAAGACCGAAGCGGGGGAAGTACCCACAATGAGCAGTTCTTC
CASSQDRSGGSTHNEQFF
>NA|TRBV9|TRBD2|TRBJ2-1
TGTGCCAGCAGCCCGCGACTAGCGGGGGGGCACAATGAGCAGTTCTTC
CASSPRLAGGHNEQFF
>once|TRBV6-1|NA|TRBJ1-2
TGTGCCAGCAGTGAAACGCCCTTTGGGGCCGGCTATGGCTACACCTTC
CASSETPFGAGYGYTF
>NA|TRBV11-2|NA|TRBJ2-7
TGTGCCAGCAGTTCCTCCCTAGGGGTGGCCGAGCAGTACTTC
CASSSSLGVAEQYF
>NA|TRBV7-2|NA|TRBJ2-1
TGTGCCAGCAGCTTCCCGGGTATCTACAATGAGCAGTTCTTC
CASSFPGIYNEQFF
>NA|TRBV6-5|TRBD2|TRBJ2-1
TGTGCCAGCAGGGGAGGGCCCTCCTACAATGAGCAGTTCTTC
CASRGGPSYNEQFF
>NA|TRBV7-3|NA|TRBJ2-1
TGTGCCAGCAGCTCTCCTAGCGAGGTTGAGCAGTTCTTC
CASSSPSEVEQFF
>NA|TRBV27|TRBD1|TRBJ2-1
TGTGCCAGCAGTTCCCCCGGCAGGGGGCTCAATGAGCAGTTCTTC
CASSSPGRGLNEQFF
>NA|TRBV7-2|NA|TRBJ1-2
TGTGCCAGCAGCTTAGCGCAGGGGCACTATGGCTACACCTTC
CASSLAQGHYGYTF
>NA|TRBV13|NA|TRBJ1-1
TGTGCCAGCAGACTAATTCCAAGGTTCTCCGATCGACGGAACACTGAAGCTTTCTTT
CASRLIPRFSDRRNTEAFF
>NA|TRBV2|NA|TRBJ1-5
TGTGCCAGCAGTGAAATGAGTGGCAATCAGCCCCAGCATTTT
CASSEMSGNQPQHF
>NA|TRBV7-2|TRBD1|TRBJ2-2
TGTGCCAGCAGAGCCGGACAGGGTGGCACCGGGGAGCTGTTTTTT
CASRAGQGGTGELFF
>NA|TRBV4-2|TRBD2|TRBJ2-1
TGTGCCAGCGGCCGCGGGAGAGCCGATGAGCAGTTCTTC
CASGRGRADEQFF